This T cell receptor beta chain derives from a study of blood T cell repertoires in COVID-19. Study as a whole: Acute-phase and convalescent COVID-19 samples originated in the United States, Italy and Spain. PBMCs, B-cell-depleted T cells, or T cells provided the cDNA or gDNA that made up the material.

Original data processing: Amplification of reference gene primers provided the estimated nucleated cell counts. TCRdb keeps only in-frame clones here, not all; method: immunoSEQ multiplex PCR. The DNA was the basis for D and trimming; V, J and clone size are from that table. Of fewer than 120,000 clones listed, roughly 85% were seen once; the top ten hold roughly 17%. This clone has only a few counts. V lost 1 base and J 5 bases, leaving 12 bases between the germline ends. The CDR3 runs 14 residues. Germline lookup yields CDR1 SGHRS and CDR2 YFSETQ. The sequence came from an elderly woman with active or convalescent COVID-19. Specimen: peripheral blood. The chain carries TRBV5-1 and TRBJ2-5; D gene unclear. The CDR3 loop reads CASSLSLEWETQYF. In DNA, the CDR3 is TGCGCCAGCAGCTTGTCGTTAGAGTGGGAGACCCAGTACTTC.